This T cell receptor (beta chain) was profiled in a study of blood T cell repertoires in COVID-19. As for the study in general: The United States, Italy and Spain were the sources of the acute and convalescent COVID-19 samples.

The method was immunoSEQ multiplex PCR; TCRdb's version includes in-frame clones alone and lacks a portion of them. The sample lists hundreds of thousands of clones, approximately 90% seen once, with roughly 12% in the top ten. A Seattle source enrolled patients during active infection and followed them longitudinally. V gave up 3 bases and J gave up 9 bases, with 12 bases separating them. Per germline, CDR1 MDHEN and CDR2 SYDVKM. This CDR3 comprises 13 residues. This sequence joins TRBV28 and TRBJ2-1, with D possibly matching TRBD1 (5 bases). The sample taken for sequencing was peripheral blood. This TCR was sampled from a woman aged 45-60 years with COVID-19, enrolled during active disease. CDR3 DNA sequence: TGTGCCAGCAGTTTTTCCCAGGGAAGTGAGCAGTTCTTC. It yields the protein CASSFSQGSEQFF.